This T cell receptor beta chain came from a study of blood T cell repertoires in COVID-19. Turning to the study itself: Samples of COVID-19 (acute and convalescent) were obtained from the United States, Italy and Spain. The analysed material was cDNA or gDNA that came from T cells, B-cell-depleted T cells, or PBMCs.

Per the authors' pipeline: By means of reference gene primer amplification, nucleated cell counts were estimated. Produced via immunoSEQ multiplex PCR; TCRdb's table is partial and in-frame only. V and J calls and clone size are given by that table; D and trimming were obtained from the DNA. The sample contains fewer than 300,000 clones, approximately 82% of which appear only once. V lost 6 bases, J lost 1 base, and 15 bases lay in between. The CDR3 runs to 15 residues. Germline lookup yields CDR1 SGHVS and CDR2 FQNEAQ. The sample was peripheral blood. V gene TRBV7-8 combines with J gene TRBJ1-1; D remains ambiguous. The origin of this receptor is a young woman with acute or convalescent COVID-19. Here the CDR3 DNA reads TGTGCCAGCAGTATAAATCCCCGAGAGAACACTGAAGCTTTCTTT. Amino acid sequence: CASSINPRENTEAFF.